These 14 T cell receptor beta chains were sequenced from one sample in a study of blood T cell repertoires in COVID-19. Assay: immunoSEQ multiplex PCR; the TCRdb copy retains only in-frame clones and omits some. The table includes about 270,000 clones, about 91% detected once. The sample taken for sequencing was PBMCs or T cells enriched from blood (not recorded which). The receptors were sampled from a man aged 40-50 years who had been exposed to COVID-19.

V usage is TRBV10-2 and J usage is TRBJ2-7; perhaps TRBD2 as D (7 bases). The germline V and J ends were trimmed by 7 bases and 5 bases, with 24 bases remaining between them. The CDR3 has 16 amino acids. Germline V gene lookup returns CDR1 WSHSY and CDR2 SAAADI. The CDR3 region has the DNA TGCGCCAGCACCTCGAAGGGGGGGCCCAGGTCCGACGAGCAGTACTTC. It translates to CASTSKGGPRSDEQYF.

V gene TRBV15 combines with J gene TRBJ1-2, with 10 bases that match TRBD1. With V trimmed by 1 base and J by 7 bases, 9 bases remained unmatched. The length of the CDR3 is 16 residues. Germline-derived CDR1 and CDR2 are LNHNV and YYDKDF (reference sequence). Written as DNA, the CDR3 is TGTGCCACCAGCAGAGGTATCGAGGGACAGGGGCCTGGCTACACCTTC. Translation: CATSRGIEGQGPGYTF.

This clone was counted a few times. The chain is built from TRBV7-2 and TRBJ1-1; no clear D gene. V lost 0 bases and J 1 base, leaving 6 bases between the germline ends. Germline V gives CDR1 SGHTA, CDR2 FQGNSA. The CDR3 sequence is 14 residues long. This CDR3 reads CASSLAIKNTEAFF. The CDR3 DNA reads as TGTGCCAGCAGCTTAGCTATAAAGAACACTGAAGCTTTCTTT.

This clone appeared once. The genes are TRBV5-5 and TRBJ2-1; TRBD2 aligns across 9 bases. Germline values: CDR1 SGHKS, CDR2 YYEKEE (reference sequence). With 4 bases clipped from V and 0 bases from J, the junction kept 14 bases outside the gene matches. The CDR3 contains 19 residues. The CDR3 sequence: CASSRDWASGGSSYNEQFF. CDR3 DNA: TGTGCCAGCAGCCGGGACTGGGCGAGCGGGGGGAGCTCCTACAATGAGCAGTTCTTC.

The chain has TRBV12-3 or TRBV12-4 and TRBJ1-2; no clear D gene. The V and J ends lost 4 bases and 8 bases respectively, with 11 bases between them. The CDR3 is 12 residues long. CDR3 in amino acids: CASSYVGSGYTF. The CDR3, as DNA: TGTGCCAGCAGTTATGTGGGGAGCGGCTACACCTTC.

The genes are TRBV9 and TRBJ2-3, with TRBD2 identical over 10 bases. Trimming took 3 bases from V and 8 from J; bases not matched to a gene: 15. The CDR3 sequence is 17 residues long. From germline, CDR1 is SGDLS and CDR2 YYNGEE. The CDR3 reads CASSATMGTSAGGTQYF. CDR3 in DNA: TGTGCCAGCAGCGCCACCATGGGGACTAGCGCCGGGGGTACGCAGTATTTT.

The chain has TRBV4-3 and TRBJ1-1; no reliable D call. The CDR3 is made up of 13 amino acids. Germline CDR1 and CDR2: LGHNA and YSLEER. Trimming stripped 0 bases from V and 6 bases from J, with 8 bases between. The CDR3 region has the DNA TGCGCCAGCAGCCAAGATAGCGGTTCTGAAGCTTTCTTT. Translating gives CASSQDSGSEAFF.

The rearrangement links TRBV6-5 to TRBJ1-1; no reliable D call. This CDR3 spans 15 amino acids. Germline V gene sequence: CDR1 MNHEY, CDR2 SVGAGI. V gave up 2 bases and J gave up 0 bases, with 10 bases separating them. The CDR3 sequence: CASSYTELLNTEAFF. For the CDR3, the DNA is TGTGCCAGCAGTTACACAGAACTTTTGAACACTGAAGCTTTCTTT.

J is TRBJ1-1 and V is TRBV28, with D possibly TRBD1 on 6 matching bases. CDR1 MDHEN and CDR2 SYDVKM come from the germline V gene. The CDR3 consists of 14 residues. Trimming shortened V by 6 bases and J by 5 bases, and 16 bases separated the two germline ends. This CDR3 is CASRSDQGWTEAFF. CDR3 DNA: TGTGCCAGCAGGTCGGACCAGGGGTGGACTGAAGCTTTCTTT.

This clone showed up just once. This chain connects TRBV15 to TRBJ2-7, with TRBD1 matching over 8 bases. Per the germline V gene, CDR1 is LNHNV and CDR2 is YYDKDF (reference sequence). The length of the CDR3 is 15 residues. The ends lost 1 base at V and 4 bases at J; junction bases unmatched: 6. The CDR3 DNA is TGTGCCACCAGCAGAGGGACAGGGCTTTGGTACGAGCAGTACTTC. Its translation: CATSRGTGLWYEQYF.

The chain joins TRBV9 to TRBJ1-3, with 9 bases aligning to TRBD1. Germline values: CDR1 SGDLS, CDR2 YYNGEE. With V trimmed by 1 base and J by 3 bases, 5 bases remained unmatched. The CDR3 runs to 16 residues. For the CDR3, the DNA is TGTGCCAGCAGCGTATCGGGACAGGGTGGTGGAAACACCATATATTTT. This translates into CASSVSGQGGGNTIYF.

CDR3: CATRSNQPQHF. DNA of the CDR3: TGTGCCACCCGGAGCAATCAGCCCCAGCATTTT. The V gene is TRBV28, the J gene TRBJ1-5, with D unclear. V lost 10 bases and J lost 1, with 5 bases in between. The CDR3 contains 11 residues. CDR1 is MDHEN, CDR2 SYDVKM, per germline.

V is TRBV18 and J is TRBJ1-5; D may be TRBD1 (6 bases). The CDR3 is made up of 13 amino acids. Germline CDR1 and CDR2: KGHSH and LQKENI. The ends were cut back, 5 bases at V and 3 bases at J, with 8 bases in the middle. This CDR3 reads CASSGGANQPQHF. CDR3 coding DNA: TGTGCCAGCTCAGGGGGCGCCAATCAGCCCCAGCATTTT.

CDR3: CASSSRDPTNEKLFF. DNA for the CDR3: TGCGCCAGCAGCTCTCGGGATCCAACTAATGAAAAACTGTTTTTT. The chain uses TRBV5-1 and TRBJ1-4; no definite D call. The CDR3 totals 15 residues. V lost 3 bases and J 0 bases, leaving 9 bases between the germline ends. CDR1 and CDR2 from the germline V gene are SGHRS and YFSETQ.